Below, 17 T cell receptor beta chains from the same sample are listed, as sequenced in a study of CD8 T cells in ankylosing spondylitis. Each CDR3 protein gets one entry after TCRdb re-called the 5' RACE reads with MiXCR. The sample yields about 30,000 distinct CDR3 sequences, under 40% seen once. Sequencing was done on a sample of synovial fluid, either unsorted or a sorted T cell fraction (not recorded which). Receptors were obtained from a male donor with ankylosing spondylitis.

This sequence joins TRBV20-1 and TRBJ2-1, with 14 bases identical to TRBD2. The CDR3 has 15 residues. The V gene's germline CDR1 is DFQATT and CDR2 SNEGSKA (reference sequence). The junction had 6 bases not matched to a gene; V was cut back by 6 bases and J by 5 bases. CDR3 residues: CSAPGLAGVNNEQFF. The DNA of the CDR3 is TGCAGTGCCCCGGGACTAGCGGGAGTAAACAATGAGCAGTTCTTC.

The V and J genes are TRBV11-2 and TRBJ2-2; possibly TRBD2 for D (5 bases). V lost 5 bases and J 7 bases, leaving 14 bases between the germline ends. The CDR3 contains 14 residues. The germline gives CDR1 SGHAT, CDR2 FQNNGV. In DNA, the CDR3 is TGTGCCAGCAGCCCCTCTGCGGGCCGCGGGGAGCTGTTTTTT. It translates to CASSPSAGRGELFF.

This clonotype was picked up a small number of times. This chain uses TRBV28 with TRBJ1-5; 8 bases are a match to TRBD1. Germline CDR1 MDHEN, CDR2 SYDVKM. J gave up 2 bases and V 7 bases, and 7 bases lay outside the gene matches. This CDR3 spans 15 amino acids. DNA of the CDR3: TGTGCCAGCAACCAGGGGGCGGTTGGCAATCAGCCCCAGCATTTT. Protein: CASNQGAVGNQPQHF.

This clonotype was counted a few times. The J gene is TRBJ2-3, the V gene TRBV27; D might be TRBD1 or TRBD2, each matching 5 bases. Between the trimmed V and J ends, which lost 4 bases and 5 bases, there was a span of 22 bases. Germline V gives CDR1 MNHEY, CDR2 SMNVEV (reference sequence). This CDR3 is 17 amino acids long. The CDR3 nucleotides read TGTGCCAGCAGTTCTCCCCCGTCCGGCGTTGGGGGAGATACGCAGTATTTT. Translation: CASSSPPSGVGGDTQYF.

The chain's CDR3 is CASTSGSVNTEAFF. The CDR3 nucleotides read TGTGCCAGCACTTCTGGGTCCGTGAACACTGAAGCTTTCTTT. The gene calls are TRBV7-8 and TRBJ1-1; D gene ambiguous. CDR1 SGHVS and CDR2 FQNEAQ come from the germline V gene. Trimming took off 7 bases at V and 0 bases at J, with 12 bases between the two ends. The CDR3 extends over 14 amino acids.

This clonotype has just a few counts. The J gene is TRBJ2-7, the V gene TRBV7-9; D is perhaps TRBD2 (6 bases). Germline V gene data show CDR1 as SEHNR and CDR2 as FQNEAQ (reference sequence). Trimming left V 8 bases short and J 5 bases short, with 10 bases between. This CDR3 spans 11 amino acids. In DNA form, the CDR3 reads TGTGCCAGCCGGAGGGGCCACGAGCAGTACTTC. It encodes CASRRGHEQYF.

This clonotype was seen more than once but under ten times. The chain carries TRBV18 and TRBJ2-2; D is undetermined. This CDR3 is 13 amino acids long. V was pared by 6 bases and J by 0 bases, with 5 bases between. CDR1 and CDR2 from the germline V gene are KGHSH and LQKENI. The CDR3 sequence: CASSLANTGELFF. The CDR3 DNA is TGTGCCAGCTCTCTAGCGAACACCGGGGAGCTGTTTTTT.

The chain employs TRBV3-1 and TRBJ2-1; 13 nucleotides align to TRBD2. This CDR3 has 21 residues. CDR1 and CDR2 from the germline V gene are LGHDT and YNNKEL (reference sequence). The J segment lost 2 bases and the V segment lost 0 bases, leaving 13 bases of the junction unmatched. CDR3 sequence (DNA): TGTGCCAGCAGCCAAGATGCCAGACTAGCGGGAGGCAGGGGGACCTACAATGAGCAGTTCTTC. Amino acids: CASSQDARLAGGRGTYNEQFF.

The rearrangement links TRBV20-1 to TRBJ2-7; D unclear. The CDR3 is made up of 13 amino acids. Germline CDR1 DFQATT, CDR2 SNEGSKA (reference sequence). The V and J ends lost 6 bases and 2 bases respectively, with 14 bases between them. The CDR3 sequence is CSAQAPEPYEQYF. The CDR3 DNA follows: TGCAGTGCCCAGGCGCCGGAGCCCTACGAGCAGTACTTC.

J is TRBJ1-1 and V is TRBV11-2, with D hard to call. The CDR3 has 14 amino acids. Germline CDR1 reads SGHAT; CDR2 reads FQNNGV. The ends were cut back, 1 base at V and 2 bases at J, with 8 bases in the middle. The CDR3 protein is CASSLVGGNTEAFF. The CDR3 DNA sequence: TGTGCCAGCAGCTTAGTGGGCGGAAACACTGAAGCTTTCTTT.

The rearrangement uses TRBV19 and TRBJ2-2; D possibly corresponds to TRBD2 (6 bases). The germline V and J ends were trimmed by 3 bases and 5 bases, with 10 bases remaining between them. The V gene's germline CDR1 is LNHDA and CDR2 SQIVND (reference sequence). CDR3 size: 14 residues. The chain's CDR3 is CASSISGTTGELFF. For the CDR3, the DNA is TGTGCCAGTAGTATCTCCGGGACTACCGGGGAGCTGTTTTTT.

This sequence joins TRBV5-6 and TRBJ1-2; 9 positions agree with TRBD1. The CDR3 runs to 14 residues. The germline gives CDR1 SGHDT, CDR2 YYEEEE. With 4 bases clipped from V and 3 bases from J, the junction kept 4 bases outside the gene matches. The CDR3 sequence is CASSARTGDYGYTF. The CDR3 DNA follows: TGTGCCAGCAGCGCCCGGACAGGGGACTATGGCTACACCTTC.

J is TRBJ2-5 and V is TRBV2; the D gene is possibly TRBD2 (6 bases). Germline V gene lookup returns CDR1 SNHLY and CDR2 FYNNEI. The CDR3 runs 15 residues. V lost 10 bases and J 2 bases, leaving 20 bases between the germline ends. The CDR3 region has the DNA TGTGCCACCGATAGATTAGCGGATTTACAAGAGACCCAGTACTTC. Its protein is CATDRLADLQETQYF.

This clonotype was recorded many times. The genes are TRBV27 and TRBJ2-4; D gene uncertain. V was cut by 7 bases and J by 0 bases, with 16 bases left in between. Germline V gives CDR1 MNHEY, CDR2 SMNVEV (reference sequence). The CDR3 loop spans 16 amino acids. CDR3 DNA sequence: TGTGCCAGCACTAACGACTGGACGCTAGCCAAAAACATTCAGTACTTC. Amino acid sequence: CASTNDWTLAKNIQYF.

This clonotype was seen ten or more times. The rearrangement uses TRBV2 and TRBJ1-5, with TRBD1 as a possible D gene (5 bases). The V end lost 7 bases, the J end lost 1 base, and 14 bases lay between the germline ends. The germline gives CDR1 SNHLY, CDR2 FYNNEI. The CDR3 runs to 15 residues. The CDR3 region is CASNGGTPSNQPQHF. For the CDR3, the DNA is TGTGCCAGCAATGGGGGGACCCCCAGCAATCAGCCCCAGCATTTT.

V usage is TRBV27 and J usage is TRBJ2-5; D call uncertain. The ends were cut back, 6 bases at V and 4 bases at J, with 15 bases in the middle. Germline lookup yields CDR1 MNHEY and CDR2 SMNVEV (reference sequence). This CDR3 comprises 14 residues. The DNA of the CDR3 is TGTGCCAGCAGCTCGCTAGGAGTTGGAGAGACCCAGTACTTC. Its protein is CASSSLGVGETQYF.

The genes are TRBV4-1 and TRBJ1-1, with D perhaps TRBD1 (5 bases). V was clipped by 0 bases and J by 4 bases, with 15 bases between them. The CDR3 covers 16 residues. CDR1 MGHRA and CDR2 YSYEKL come from the germline V gene. For the CDR3, the DNA is TGCGCCAGCAGCCAAGAAGAGTTTGGGGGTGGCACTGAAGCTTTCTTT. This translates into CASSQEEFGGGTEAFF.